The rows below give T cell receptor beta chains drawn from one sample of a study of cytomegalovirus exposure and HLA in healthy donors. Repertoires were generated with immunoSEQ multiplex PCR, while TCRdb's copy carries only in-frame clones and drops some. The sample holds under 200,000 clones, roughly 91% seen once. Input material: PBMCs. Every receptor here comes from a woman aged 18-35 years in good health and CMV-seropositive. Both conserved end residues are part of each CDR3. Fields, in order: J gene, V gene, clone size, D gene, CDR3 DNA, CDR3 protein. A D gene is named only where the DNA matches it firmly. Size is omitted from some rows. Given values are once, few, many or a class for expanded clones.

j_gene: TRBJ2-5
v_gene: TRBV2
abundance: NA
d_gene: TRBD1
CDR3nt: TGTGCCAGCAGTGCCCTGACAGGGCAAGAGACCCAGTACTTC
CDR3aa: CASSALTGQETQYF

j_gene: TRBJ1-3
v_gene: TRBV5-1
abundance: NA
d_gene: NA
CDR3nt: TGCGCCAGCAGCTTGGGGACAACAGGAAACACCATATATTTT
CDR3aa: CASSLGTTGNTIYF

j_gene: TRBJ1-2
v_gene: TRBV19
abundance: NA
d_gene: TRBD1
CDR3nt: TGTGCCAGTAACCGGGGACAGGGAGTAATGGACTATGGCTACACCTTC
CDR3aa: CASNRGQGVMDYGYTF

j_gene: TRBJ2-7
v_gene: TRBV5-6
abundance: NA
d_gene: NA
CDR3nt: TGTGCCAGCAGCTTGGTAAGGGGCTGGGAGCAGTACTTC
CDR3aa: CASSLVRGWEQYF

j_gene: TRBJ1-2
v_gene: TRBV28
abundance: NA
d_gene: NA
CDR3nt: TGTGCCAGCAGTTCCGCGGACAGCCACTATGGCTACACCTTC
CDR3aa: CASSSADSHYGYTF

j_gene: TRBJ2-7
v_gene: TRBV18
abundance: NA
d_gene: TRBD1
CDR3nt: TGTGCCAGCTCATGGGGACAGGGCCCCTACGAGCAGTACTTC
CDR3aa: CASSWGQGPYEQYF

j_gene: TRBJ1-2
v_gene: TRBV6-5
abundance: NA
d_gene: NA
CDR3nt: TGTGCCACCCGGCAGACTGGCTATGGCTACACCTTC
CDR3aa: CATRQTGYGYTF

j_gene: TRBJ2-1
v_gene: TRBV7-2
abundance: NA
d_gene: NA
CDR3nt: TGTGCCAGCAGCACAGACAACAGGGGGGGGAATGAGCAGTTCTTC
CDR3aa: CASSTDNRGGNEQFF

j_gene: TRBJ1-2
v_gene: TRBV19
abundance: NA
d_gene: TRBD1
CDR3nt: TGTGCCAGTAGCAGGACAGGGAACCTCTATGGCTACACCTTC
CDR3aa: CASSRTGNLYGYTF

j_gene: TRBJ1-1
v_gene: TRBV28
abundance: NA
d_gene: NA
CDR3nt: TGTGCCGGAAGGGGGGGAAGCAGTCGGACTGAAGCTTTCTTT
CDR3aa: CAGRGGSSRTEAFF

j_gene: TRBJ1-1
v_gene: TRBV27
abundance: NA
d_gene: NA
CDR3nt: TGTGCCAGCAGTTTATCCGTCACCAGCACTGAAGCTTTCTTT
CDR3aa: CASSLSVTSTEAFF

j_gene: TRBJ2-7
v_gene: TRBV30
abundance: NA
d_gene: NA
CDR3nt: TGTGCTTCGACCACAGGGTCCTTGTACGAGCAGTACTTC
CDR3aa: CASTTGSLYEQYF

j_gene: TRBJ2-1
v_gene: TRBV11-3
abundance: NA
d_gene: NA
CDR3nt: TGTGCCAGCAGCCCGATTTATATGGCTAGCCAAGGAAACAATGAGCAGTTCTTC
CDR3aa: CASSPIYMASQGNNEQFF

j_gene: TRBJ1-3
v_gene: TRBV18
abundance: NA
d_gene: NA
CDR3nt: TGTGCCAGCTCACCACCGGCGGATCGAAACACCATATATTTT
CDR3aa: CASSPPADRNTIYF

j_gene: TRBJ2-3
v_gene: TRBV30
abundance: NA
d_gene: TRBD2
CDR3nt: TGTGCCTCGCTCCGTGACCCCACCGGCCTAGCGGCACACACAGATACGCAGTATTTT
CDR3aa: CASLRDPTGLAAHTDTQYF

j_gene: TRBJ2-2
v_gene: TRBV9
abundance: NA
d_gene: TRBD2
CDR3nt: TGTGCCAGCAGCGTAGTTGCTAGCGGGGTCACCGGGGAGCTGTTTTTT
CDR3aa: CASSVVASGVTGELFF

j_gene: TRBJ1-5
v_gene: TRBV6-1
abundance: NA
d_gene: NA
CDR3nt: TGTGCCAGCAGTGAAGCGGGCCGCAATCAGCCCCAGCATTTT
CDR3aa: CASSEAGRNQPQHF

j_gene: TRBJ2-5
v_gene: TRBV1
abundance: NA
d_gene: NA
CDR3nt: TGCACCAGCAGCCAAGGGCTAGCGGGAGATAGTAGGGAGACCCAGTACTTC
CDR3aa: CTSSQGLAGDSRETQYF

j_gene: TRBJ2-7
v_gene: TRBV5-5
abundance: NA
d_gene: NA
CDR3nt: TGTGCCAGCAGCTTGTTTAGGGAGAACGAGCAGTACTTC
CDR3aa: CASSLFRENEQYF

j_gene: TRBJ1-2
v_gene: TRBV7-9
abundance: NA
d_gene: NA
CDR3nt: TGTGCCAGCAGCCCCTCCCTACGGCCGGGAGGCTACACCTTC
CDR3aa: CASSPSLRPGGYTF

j_gene: TRBJ1-4
v_gene: TRBV4-1
abundance: many
d_gene: TRBD1
CDR3nt: TGCGCCAGCAGCCAGGGTACCGGGACAGGGAATGAAAAACTGTTTTTT
CDR3aa: CASSQGTGTGNEKLFF

j_gene: TRBJ1-2
v_gene: TRBV29-1
abundance: NA
d_gene: NA
CDR3nt: TGCAGCGTTGATGGGCCCGGACAGTCCTATGGCTACACCTTC
CDR3aa: CSVDGPGQSYGYTF

j_gene: TRBJ1-4
v_gene: TRBV27
abundance: NA
d_gene: NA
CDR3nt: TGTGCCAGCAGTCGATACCGACAGCTTTTTGCAACTAATGAAAAACTGTTTTTT
CDR3aa: CASSRYRQLFATNEKLFF